The clone carrying this T cell receptor beta chain was detected only once. Those enrolled, adults aged 18 to 89 years, came from roughly 23 US areas. This CDR3 spans 15 amino acids. Per the germline V gene, CDR1 is SGHDT and CDR2 is YYEEEE. With 4 bases clipped from V and 4 bases from J, the junction kept 10 bases outside the gene matches. Sequencing was performed with immunoSEQ multiplex PCR; in TCRdb, only in-frame clones are kept and a portion is missing. In the table there are 300,000 to 500,000 clones, roughly 87% of which are singletons. This entry comes from a study of blood T cell repertoires in COVID-19. For the study at large: The analysed material was cDNA or gDNA that came from T cells, B-cell-depleted T cells, or PBMCs.

The material sequenced was PBMCs or T cells enriched from blood (not recorded which). The V and J genes are TRBV5-6 and TRBJ1-2, with 7 bases identical to TRBD1. The receptor was isolated from a woman between 40 and 55 years old with acute COVID-19. CDR3 sequence (DNA): TGTGCCAGCAGCCCGGTAGGGGGCGGTGTCTATGGCTACACCTTC. Translation: CASSPVGGGVYGYTF.